The subject of this entry is one TCR beta chain. What this receptor recognizes is not known. Base qualities are not provided; no much larger clone lies one nucleotide away. Other DNA sequences within the sample encode an identical CDR3. Patients with a history of autoimmune disease or receiving systemic immunosuppression were excluded from the trial. In every dose cohort, peripheral blood was drawn for TCR sequencing at baseline, cycle 4 day 1, and cycle 7 day 1. Samples were obtained from an open-label, multicenter, first-in-human phase I dose-escalation trial of ivuxolimab. The trial enrolled adults with locally advanced or metastatic head and neck squamous cell, hepatocellular, melanoma or renal cell carcinoma. Before TCR sequencing, CD4+ T cells and CD8+ T cells were sorted from peripheral blood as separate populations. The data derive from a study of OX40 agonist ivuxolimab in advanced cancers. For the study in its entirety: Ivuxolimab was a fully human IgG2 agonistic monoclonal antibody targeting the costimulatory receptor OX40 (CD134). Intravenous ivuxolimab was administered to patients every 2 weeks at six dose levels: 0.01, 0.1, 0.3, 1.5, 3 and 10 mg/kg. Of the roughly 51 dose-escalation patients, hepatocellular carcinoma was present in roughly 19, melanoma in about 15, renal cell carcinoma in 9 and head and neck cancer in 9. A male proportion of about 79% and a mean age of approximately 61 years, ranging from roughly 23 to 85, were recorded for the dose-escalation cohort. Patients were allowed to have had prior anti-PD-1, anti-PD-L1 or anti-CTLA-4 therapy, and 40% of the dose-escalation patients had been treated with checkpoint inhibitors. Partial responses occurred in three dose-escalation patients, of whom one had hepatocellular carcinoma and two had cutaneous melanoma. The point of sequencing TCRbeta in the periphery was to test whether ivuxolimab changed TCR sequence diversity and drove clonal T-cell expansion. The monotherapy dose-escalation portion (N ≈ 56 patients) of the phase I ivuxolimab trial is reported in the paper. What the research found in general, with its limitations: Partial responders in the 0.1-3.0 mg/kg groups had among the lowest normalized peripheral clonal expansion, especially among CD8+ T cells. Low levels of normalized T-cell clonal expansion were also seen in some nonresponding patients. Clonal expansion of both CD4+ and CD8+ blood T cells was observed from baseline to week 6 at doses 0.1 to 3.0 mg/kg. After ivuxolimab, more expanded clones were found on average in CD8+ T cells than in CD4+ T cells. The antigen specificity of the clonally expanded peripheral T cells was not determined.

To sequence the TCRbeta CDR3 region, genomic DNA was isolated from the sorted cells. The immunoSEQ Assay was used for sequencing of TCRbeta CDR3 regions. Imported from immuneACCESS, the table was reduced by TCRdb to in-frame sequences with V and J called. These copies leave out some clones; in studies compared against another copy, an unresolved V gene accounts for under half, and the cause of the remainder is not known. The sample has some 86,000 clones on record, around 92% of them singletons. The top ten hold around 6.5% of the sample. The CDR3 holds 12 amino acids from the cysteine to the phenylalanine. Only the CDR3 region is kept as DNA, spanning 36 bases read in frame from base 1. The germline V gene specifies SGHRS as CDR1 and YFSETQ as CDR2. V and J lose 0 bases and 5 bases, and a span of 5 bases separates them.

This TCR was recovered from an adult with an advanced solid tumor such as melanoma, head and neck, liver or kidney cancer. This chain joins TRBV5-1 to TRBJ1-1, with the D gene call left open. Specimen: CD4+ or CD8+ T cells sorted from blood, collected in a trial of the OX40 agonist ivuxolimab. The nucleotide sequence is TGCGCCAGCAGCTTGGTGGGAACTGAAGCTTTCTTT. Translation gives CASSLVGTEAFF.